Listed below are T cell receptor beta chains from one sample, sequenced in a study of cytomegalovirus exposure and HLA in healthy donors. Data came from immunoSEQ multiplex PCR; TCRdb stores just in-frame clones and leaves some out. Among fewer than 300,000 clones listed, approximately 80% were seen once. Sequenced input: PBMCs. These receptors originate from a girl aged 2 to 9 in good health and CMV-seronegative. The CDR3 runs from the conserved cysteine through the conserved F or W.

V gene: TRBV27; J gene: TRBJ2-2; CDR3 protein: CASWEDTGELFF
V gene: TRBV5-1; J gene: TRBJ2-7; CDR3 protein: CASSRGQGTSYEQYF
V gene: TRBV28; J gene: TRBJ2-3; CDR3 protein: CASSSDREVFDTQYF
V gene: TRBV19; J gene: TRBJ2-7; CDR3 protein: CASSIFRTGRHEQYF
V gene: TRBV19; J gene: TRBJ1-5; CDR3 protein: CASRVVGNSNQPQHF
V gene: TRBV5-1; J gene: TRBJ2-1; CDR3 protein: CASSFHGTGFDEQFF
V gene: TRBV2; J gene: TRBJ1-1; CDR3 protein: CASSYSGTGDTEAFF
V gene: TRBV7-9; J gene: TRBJ1-4; CDR3 protein: CASSSQGANEKLFF
V gene: TRBV10-1; J gene: TRBJ2-7; CDR3 protein: CASSEKGLTTYEQYF
V gene: TRBV29-1; J gene: TRBJ2-7; CDR3 protein: CSVIPRWATSYEQYF
V gene: TRBV19; J gene: TRBJ2-1; CDR3 protein: CASSWREGSYNEQFF
V gene: TRBV5-8; J gene: TRBJ2-1; CDR3 protein: CASSPSGGLYNEQFF
V gene: TRBV11-2; J gene: TRBJ1-1; CDR3 protein: CASGGNTEAFF
V gene: TRBV28; J gene: TRBJ2-2; CDR3 protein: CASSTPLGTSGGMNTGELFF
V gene: TRBV11-2; J gene: TRBJ2-3; CDR3 protein: CASSPVGGGADTQYF
V gene: TRBV6-5; J gene: TRBJ1-2; CDR3 protein: CASSYTWTGANYGYTF
V gene: TRBV7-6; J gene: TRBJ2-7; CDR3 protein: CASGKNPGTYEQYF
V gene: TRBV28; J gene: TRBJ1-2; CDR3 protein: CASWGHATWIYGYTF
V gene: TRBV11-2; J gene: TRBJ1-3; CDR3 protein: CASSPTPQGENTIYF
V gene: TRBV2; J gene: TRBJ2-5; CDR3 protein: CASTGTSEGTQYF
V gene: TRBV10-2; J gene: TRBJ2-3; CDR3 protein: CASSESILAGVPQLDTQYF
V gene: TRBV7-6; J gene: TRBJ2-5; CDR3 protein: CASSLTSGRGETQYF
V gene: TRBV6-5; J gene: TRBJ2-2; CDR3 protein: CASKQGNTGELFF
V gene: TRBV9; J gene: TRBJ2-7; CDR3 protein: CASSVNGGTGIYEQYF
V gene: TRBV20-1; J gene: TRBJ2-7; CDR3 protein: CSASDSYEQYF
V gene: TRBV29-1; J gene: TRBJ1-2; CDR3 protein: CSAVQGLNYGYTF
V gene: TRBV5-4; J gene: TRBJ1-2; CDR3 protein: CASSLVGGGYTF
V gene: TRBV14; J gene: TRBJ2-1; CDR3 protein: CASSHRNRVYNEQFF
V gene: TRBV5-1; J gene: TRBJ1-1; CDR3 protein: CASSSTGETEAFF
V gene: TRBV27; J gene: TRBJ2-1; CDR3 protein: CASRTGGAESNEQFF
V gene: TRBV18; J gene: TRBJ1-5; CDR3 protein: CASSPVALANQPQHF
V gene: TRBV27; J gene: TRBJ2-1; CDR3 protein: CASSLQGTFAGGISYNEQFF
V gene: TRBV30; J gene: TRBJ2-7; CDR3 protein: CAWSVQSPHEQYF
V gene: TRBV18; J gene: TRBJ2-1; CDR3 protein: CASSLAQGQYNEQFF
V gene: TRBV5-1; J gene: TRBJ1-5; CDR3 protein: CASSPDYSNQPQHF
V gene: TRBV9; J gene: TRBJ2-3; CDR3 protein: CASSVSSSGHTDTQYF
V gene: TRBV12-1; J gene: TRBJ2-3; CDR3 protein: CASSFSVSHRDTDTQYF
V gene: TRBV7-9; J gene: TRBJ2-5; CDR3 protein: CASSLAGLQETQYF